These 18 T cell receptor beta chains share one sample of origin, sequenced in a study of OX40 agonist ivuxolimab in advanced cancers. Only in-frame clones appear in the TCRdb table, and some are missing; sequencing was by immunoSEQ multiplex PCR. The sample includes roughly 70,000 clones, 85% seen only once; the top ten take roughly 0.58%. The starting material was CD4+ or CD8+ T cells sorted from blood, obtained in a trial of the OX40 agonist ivuxolimab. The receptors here all came from an adult with an advanced solid tumor such as melanoma, head and neck, liver or kidney cancer.

The chain joins TRBV2 to TRBJ2-5, with 8 bases matching TRBD1. This CDR3 region has 18 residues. Germline V lookup: CDR1 SNHLY, CDR2 FYNNEI. V lost 2 bases to trimming and J lost 1 base; unmatched junction nucleotides: 12. The CDR3 protein is CASSEKSQGAIVQETQYF. CDR3 sequence (DNA): TGTGCCAGCAGTGAAAAAAGTCAGGGGGCGATTGTCCAAGAGACCCAGTACTTC.

This sequence joins TRBV6-4 and TRBJ1-2; 9 bases agree with TRBD1. The V and J ends lost 3 bases and 1 base, in that order; junction bases with no gene match: 3. Germline-derived CDR1 and CDR2 are MRHNA and SNTAGT. The CDR3 runs to 15 residues. The DNA for the CDR3 is TGTGCCAGCAGTGAGGGGACAGGGAATAACTATGGCTACACCTTC. Its translation is CASSEGTGNNYGYTF.

This clone was detected once. The CDR3 DNA follows: TGTGCCAGCAGCTCACGACTAGCGGGGGGGCCCCAAACCGGGGAGCTGTTTTTT. Translation: CASSSRLAGGPQTGELFF. This chain connects TRBV7-8 to TRBJ2-2, with 14 bases fitting TRBD2. Trimming cost V 4 bases and J 5 bases; bases outside gene matches: 9. The germline gives CDR1 SGHVS, CDR2 FQNEAQ. This CDR3 spans 18 amino acids. The whole variable domain, remainder taken from reference TRBV7-8 and TRBJ2-2, is GAGVSQSPRYKVAKRGQDVALRCDPISGHVSLFWYQQALGQGPEFLTYFQNEAQLDKSGLPSDRFFAERPEGSVSTLKIQRTQQEDSAVYLCASSSRLAGGPQTGELFFGEGSRLTVL.

CDR3 sequence reads: CASSSRFTGPRGEQYF. The CDR3 DNA sequence: TGTGCCAGCAGTTCCCGGTTTACGGGTCCCCGGGGGGAGCAGTACTTC. The rearrangement joins TRBV27 to TRBJ2-7; TRBD2 might be the D (6 bases). Trimming removed 4 bases at V and 7 bases at J, with 23 bases between. The CDR3 covers 16 residues. Germline V gene data show CDR1 as MNHEY and CDR2 as SMNVEV (reference sequence).

The chain uses TRBV6-5 and TRBJ1-1; tentatively, D is TRBD1 (6 bases). Germline values: CDR1 MNHEY, CDR2 SVGAGI. Trimming took 0 bases from V and 4 from J, leaving 9 bases between them. CDR3 length: 14 amino acids. The CDR3 region has the DNA TGTGCCAGCAGTTACTCGAGGGGGGGCACTGAAGCTTTCTTT. Its protein product is CASSYSRGGTEAFF.

This clone has a single count. This chain connects TRBV7-8 to TRBJ2-2, with TRBD2 matching over 11 bases. The CDR3 is 16 residues long. CDR1 and CDR2 (germline): SGHVS, FQNEAQ. The trim removed 4 bases at V and 2 bases at J, leaving 3 bases unmatched. CDR3 sequence (DNA): TGTGCCAGCAGCTCACTAGCGGGGGTAAACACCGGGGAGCTGTTTTTT. It translates to CASSSLAGVNTGELFF. Full variable domain (missing parts from reference TRBV7-8 and TRBJ2-2): GAGVSQSPRYKVAKRGQDVALRCDPISGHVSLFWYQQALGQGPEFLTYFQNEAQLDKSGLPSDRFFAERPEGSVSTLKIQRTQQEDSAVYLCASSSLAGVNTGELFFGEGSRLTVL.

V usage is TRBV30 and J usage is TRBJ1-1; the D is unclear. Germline-derived CDR1 and CDR2 are GTSNPN and SVGIG (reference sequence). Trimming removed 2 bases from V and 2 bases from J, with 9 bases in between. This CDR3 contains 13 residues. CDR3: CAWSYGHNTEAFF. The CDR3 nucleotides read TGTGCCTGGAGTTATGGGCATAACACTGAAGCTTTCTTT. Full variable domain (rest looked up from reference TRBV30 and TRBJ1-1): SQTIHQWPATLVQPVGSPLSLECTVEGTSNPNLYWYRQAAGRGLQLLFYSVGIGQISSEVPQNLSASRPQDRQFILSSKKLLLSDSGFYLCAWSYGHNTEAFFGQGTRLTVV.

The chain links TRBV4-2 to TRBJ2-3, with TRBD2 matching over 12 bases. J was trimmed by 2 bases and V by 0 bases; bases with no gene match: 6. Per the germline V gene, CDR1 is LGHNA and CDR2 is YNFKEQ. The length of the CDR3 is 18 residues. CDR3 in amino acids: CASSQDQGLAGPTDTQYF. The CDR3 region has the DNA TGTGCCAGCAGCCAAGATCAAGGACTAGCGGGACCCACAGATACGCAGTATTTT.

This clone was recorded once. The chain joins TRBV7-9 to TRBJ2-1; 11 nucleotides match TRBD2. The CDR3 consists of 15 residues. Germline loops: CDR1 SEHNR, CDR2 FQNEAQ (reference sequence). The J segment lost 4 bases and the V segment lost 5 bases, leaving 4 bases of the junction unmatched. The CDR3 DNA sequence: TGTGCCAGCAGCCGGACTAGCGGGTCGTACAATGAGCAGTTCTTC. Translating it yields CASSRTSGSYNEQFF.

CDR3 loop: CASSLGVDTQYF. CDR3 coding DNA: TGCGCCAGCAGCTTGGGGGTTGATACGCAGTATTTT. The chain employs TRBV5-1 and TRBJ2-3; no definite D call. Germline CDR1 reads SGHRS; CDR2 reads YFSETQ. This CDR3 contains 12 residues. V lost 0 bases to trimming and J lost 6 bases, with 5 bases between them.

The V and J genes are TRBV6-5 and TRBJ1-2; D is undetermined. CDR3 length: 10 amino acids. V lost 8 bases, J lost 6 bases, and 7 bases lay in between. From germline, CDR1 is MNHEY and CDR2 SVGAGI. CDR3 coding DNA: TGTGCCAGCGTCCGAAATGGCTACACCTTC. Protein sequence: CASVRNGYTF.

The genes are TRBV5-1 and TRBJ2-3; 9 bases are a match to TRBD1. This CDR3 is 16 amino acids long. With 0 bases clipped from V and 2 bases from J, the junction kept 4 bases outside the gene matches. Germline V lookup: CDR1 SGHRS, CDR2 YFSETQ. This CDR3 is CASSLGDRALTDTQYF. The DNA for the CDR3 is TGCGCCAGCAGCTTGGGGGACAGGGCTCTCACAGATACGCAGTATTTT.

In its sample, this clone was seen a few times. This chain links TRBV30 with TRBJ1-2; the D gene is possibly TRBD1 (5 bases). The CDR3 extends over 14 amino acids. The germline V gene encodes CDR1 GTSNPN and CDR2 SVGIG (reference sequence). V was shortened by 0 bases and J by 8 bases, with 16 bases between the two germline ends. The CDR3 bases are TGTGCCTGGAGTGTCGGGACGGACGGTTTAGGCTACACCTTC. This sequence encodes CAWSVGTDGLGYTF. Complete variable domain (other parts from reference TRBV30 and TRBJ1-2): SQTIHQWPATLVQPVGSPLSLECTVEGTSNPNLYWYRQAAGRGLQLLFYSVGIGQISSEVPQNLSASRPQDRQFILSSKKLLLSDSGFYLCAWSVGTDGLGYTFGSGTRLTVV.

As DNA, the CDR3 is TGTGCCAGCAGCTTAGGCCTGGACACGACGAACACCGGGGAGCTGTTTTTT. Protein sequence: CASSLGLDTTNTGELFF. The chain has TRBV7-9 and TRBJ2-2, with D possibly TRBD1 on 5 matching bases. The CDR3 covers 17 residues. Germline V gene data show CDR1 as SEHNR and CDR2 as FQNEAQ (reference sequence). V was shortened by 1 base and J by 0 bases, with 12 bases between the two germline ends.

The chain has TRBV2 and TRBJ1-2; 7 bases are a match to TRBD1. The CDR3 loop spans 13 amino acids. Losses at the gene ends were 6 bases for V and 4 bases for J; bases not matched to a gene: 5. Per germline, CDR1 SNHLY and CDR2 FYNNEI. CDR3 amino acids: CASRGDSTYGYTF. Here the CDR3 DNA reads TGTGCCAGCAGGGGGGACAGCACCTATGGCTACACCTTC.

The chain is built from TRBV19 and TRBJ1-2; the match to TRBD1 covers 7 bases. CDR1 is LNHDA, CDR2 SQIVND, per germline (reference sequence). With V trimmed by 5 bases and J by 4 bases, 10 bases remained unmatched. CDR3 size: 15 residues. This CDR3 reads CASSPQAGGFYGYTF. The CDR3 region has the DNA TGTGCCAGTAGTCCCCAGGCAGGGGGTTTCTATGGCTACACCTTC.

The chain carries TRBV10-3 and TRBJ1-1; D not certain. The CDR3 length is 14 residues. The germline gives CDR1 ENHRY, CDR2 SYGVKD. V was cut by 4 bases and J by 3 bases, with 12 bases left in between. The DNA of the CDR3 is TGTGCCATCAGTGTGAAGTCTTTCGACACTGAAGCTTTCTTT. Amino acid sequence: CAISVKSFDTEAFF.

The chain has TRBV28 and TRBJ1-1; D remains ambiguous. In germline, CDR1 is MDHEN, CDR2 SYDVKM. The CDR3 contains 12 residues. Between the trimmed V and J ends, which lost 5 bases and 5 bases, there was a span of 9 bases. CDR3 protein: CASSTTRTEAFF. The CDR3 DNA reads as TGTGCCAGCAGTACTACAAGGACTGAAGCTTTCTTT.